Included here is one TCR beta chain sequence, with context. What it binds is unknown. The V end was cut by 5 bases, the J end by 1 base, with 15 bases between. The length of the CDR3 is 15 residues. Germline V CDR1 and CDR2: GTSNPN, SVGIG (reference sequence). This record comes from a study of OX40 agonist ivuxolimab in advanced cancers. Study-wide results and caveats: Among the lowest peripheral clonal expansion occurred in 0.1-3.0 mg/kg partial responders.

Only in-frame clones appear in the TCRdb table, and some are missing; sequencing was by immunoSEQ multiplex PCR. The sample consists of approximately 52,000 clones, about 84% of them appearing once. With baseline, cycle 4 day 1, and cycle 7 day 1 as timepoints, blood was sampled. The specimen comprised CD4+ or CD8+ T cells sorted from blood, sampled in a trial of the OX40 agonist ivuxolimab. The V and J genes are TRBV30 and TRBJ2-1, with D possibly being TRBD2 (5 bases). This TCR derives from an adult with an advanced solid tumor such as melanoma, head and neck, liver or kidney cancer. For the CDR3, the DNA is TGTGCCTGGGGGCGAGGCGGCGGGTCCTACAATGAGCAGTTCTTC. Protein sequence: CAWGRGGGSYNEQFF.